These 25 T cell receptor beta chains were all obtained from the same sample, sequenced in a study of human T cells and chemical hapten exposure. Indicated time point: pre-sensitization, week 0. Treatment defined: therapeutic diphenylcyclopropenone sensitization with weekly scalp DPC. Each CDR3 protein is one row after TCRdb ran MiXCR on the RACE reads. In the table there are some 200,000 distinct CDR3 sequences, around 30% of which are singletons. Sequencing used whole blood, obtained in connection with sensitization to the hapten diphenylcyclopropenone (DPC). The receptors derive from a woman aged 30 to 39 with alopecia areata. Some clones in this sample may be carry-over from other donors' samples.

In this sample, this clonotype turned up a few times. The CDR3 reads CASFYGTGRGNTGELFF. CDR3 sequence (DNA): TGTGCCAGTTTCTATGGGACAGGACGGGGAAACACCGGGGAGCTGTTTTTT. The chain links TRBV19 to TRBJ2-2; 8 bases map to TRBD1. V lost 8 bases to trimming and J lost 2 bases; unmatched junction nucleotides: 13. The CDR3 sequence is 17 residues long. Per germline, CDR1 LNHDA and CDR2 SQIVND (reference sequence).

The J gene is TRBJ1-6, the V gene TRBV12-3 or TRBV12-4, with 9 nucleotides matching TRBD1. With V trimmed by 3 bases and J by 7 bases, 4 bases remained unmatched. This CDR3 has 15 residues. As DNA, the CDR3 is TGTGCCAGCAGTTTTGCCGGACAGGGGAATTCACCCCTCCACTTT. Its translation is CASSFAGQGNSPLHF.

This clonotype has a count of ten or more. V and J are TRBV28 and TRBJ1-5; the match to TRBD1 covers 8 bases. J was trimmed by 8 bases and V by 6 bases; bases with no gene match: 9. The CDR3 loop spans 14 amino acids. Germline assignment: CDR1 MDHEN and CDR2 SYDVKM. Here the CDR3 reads CASSPPGQGKPQHF. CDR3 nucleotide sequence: TGTGCCAGCAGCCCTCCTGGACAGGGCAAGCCCCAGCATTTT.

In nucleotides, the CDR3 is TGCAGCGTTGCTGGTAGCGGGGCCGCCGGGGAGCTGTTTTTT. Translated, it gives CSVAGSGAAGELFF. The V gene is TRBV29-1, the J gene TRBJ2-2, with 8 bases that match TRBD2. V dropped 4 bases and J dropped 6; count of bases not matched to a gene: 7. The CDR3 covers 14 residues. Germline V gene lookup returns CDR1 SQVTM and CDR2 ANQGSEA.

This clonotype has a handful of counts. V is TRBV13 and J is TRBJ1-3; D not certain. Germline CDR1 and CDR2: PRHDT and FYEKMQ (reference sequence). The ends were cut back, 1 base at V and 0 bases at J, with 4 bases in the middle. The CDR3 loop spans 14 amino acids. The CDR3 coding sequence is TGTGCCAGCAGCTTAGACAGCTCTGGAAACACCATATATTTT. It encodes CASSLDSSGNTIYF.

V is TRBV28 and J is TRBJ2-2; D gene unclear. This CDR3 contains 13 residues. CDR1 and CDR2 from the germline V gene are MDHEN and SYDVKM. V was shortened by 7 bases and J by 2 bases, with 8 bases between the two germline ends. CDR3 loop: CASTNPNTGELFF. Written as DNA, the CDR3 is TGTGCCAGCACCAATCCAAACACCGGGGAGCTGTTTTTT.

As DNA, the CDR3 is TGTGCCAGCAGCCGACCCAACCAATACGAGCAGTACTTC. This gives the protein CASSRPNQYEQYF. This chain uses TRBV7-9 with TRBJ2-7; no reliable D call. Germline V gene data show CDR1 as SEHNR and CDR2 as FQNEAQ (reference sequence). This CDR3 is 13 amino acids long. V was trimmed by 5 bases and J by 4 bases, leaving 12 bases between them. Full variable domain (missing parts from reference TRBV7-9 and TRBJ2-7): DTGVSQNPRHKITKRGQNVTFRCDPISEHNRLYWYRQTLGQGPEFLTYFQNEAQLEKSRLLSDRFSAERPKGSFSTLEIQRTEQGDSAMYLCASSRPNQYEQYFGPGTRLTVT.

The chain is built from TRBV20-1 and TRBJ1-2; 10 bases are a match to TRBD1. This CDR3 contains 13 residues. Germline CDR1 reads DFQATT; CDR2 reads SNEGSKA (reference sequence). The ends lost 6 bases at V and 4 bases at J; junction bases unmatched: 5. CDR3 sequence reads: CSAGTGVTYGYTF. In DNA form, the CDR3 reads TGCAGTGCAGGGACAGGGGTAACCTATGGCTACACCTTC.

For the CDR3, the DNA is TGCAGTGCTAGACCACCCGGCAGCGGGGGGCCCCTCCACTTT. The encoded protein is CSARPPGSGGPLHF. The chain is built from TRBV20-1 and TRBJ1-6; tentatively, D is TRBD1 (5 bases). The CDR3 extends over 14 amino acids. Per germline, CDR1 DFQATT and CDR2 SNEGSKA (reference sequence). Trimming removed 2 bases at V and 13 bases at J, with 18 bases between.

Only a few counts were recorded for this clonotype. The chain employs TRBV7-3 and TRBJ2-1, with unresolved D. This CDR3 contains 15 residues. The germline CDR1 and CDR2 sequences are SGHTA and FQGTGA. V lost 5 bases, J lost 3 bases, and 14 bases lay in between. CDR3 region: CASSLLGKNYNEQFF. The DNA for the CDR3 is TGTGCCAGCAGCCTATTGGGGAAAAACTACAATGAGCAGTTCTTC.

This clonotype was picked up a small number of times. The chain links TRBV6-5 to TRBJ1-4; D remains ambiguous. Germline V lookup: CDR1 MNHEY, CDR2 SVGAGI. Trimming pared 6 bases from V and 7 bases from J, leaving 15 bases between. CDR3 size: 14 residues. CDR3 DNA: TGTGCCAGCAGATCCGGGTTTGTCGCTGAAAAACTGTTTTTT. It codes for CASRSGFVAEKLFF.

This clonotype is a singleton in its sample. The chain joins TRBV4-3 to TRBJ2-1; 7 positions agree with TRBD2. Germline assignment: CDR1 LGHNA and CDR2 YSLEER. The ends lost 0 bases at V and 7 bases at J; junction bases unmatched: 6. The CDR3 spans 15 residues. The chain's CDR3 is CASSQEGGEGNEQFF. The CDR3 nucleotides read TGCGCCAGCAGCCAAGAGGGGGGGGAGGGTAATGAGCAGTTCTTC.

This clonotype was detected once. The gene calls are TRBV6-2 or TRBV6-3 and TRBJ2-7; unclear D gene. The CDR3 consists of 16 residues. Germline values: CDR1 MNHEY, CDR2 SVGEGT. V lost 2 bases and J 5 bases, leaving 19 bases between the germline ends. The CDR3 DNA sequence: TGTGCCAGCAGTTACGCGGAGACTCCCCTCATTAACGAGCAGTACTTC. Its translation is CASSYAETPLINEQYF.

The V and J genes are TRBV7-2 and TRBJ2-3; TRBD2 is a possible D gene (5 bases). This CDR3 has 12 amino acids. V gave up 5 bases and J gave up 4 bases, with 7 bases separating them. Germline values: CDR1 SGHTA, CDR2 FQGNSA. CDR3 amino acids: CASSPRADTQYF. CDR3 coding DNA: TGTGCCAGCAGCCCGAGGGCAGATACGCAGTATTTT.

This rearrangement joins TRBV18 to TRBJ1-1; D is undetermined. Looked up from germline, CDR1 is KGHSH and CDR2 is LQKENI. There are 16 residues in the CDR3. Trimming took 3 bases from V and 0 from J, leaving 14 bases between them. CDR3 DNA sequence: TGTGCCAGCTCACCTATCCCAGGCCTCATGAACACTGAAGCTTTCTTT. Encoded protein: CASSPIPGLMNTEAFF.

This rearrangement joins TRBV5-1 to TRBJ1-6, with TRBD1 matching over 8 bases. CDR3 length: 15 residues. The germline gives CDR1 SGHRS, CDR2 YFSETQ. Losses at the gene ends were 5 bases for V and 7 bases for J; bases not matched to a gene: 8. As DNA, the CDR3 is TGCGCCAGCAGTTCCACCGGGACAGGCAATTCACCCCTCCACTTT. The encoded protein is CASSSTGTGNSPLHF.

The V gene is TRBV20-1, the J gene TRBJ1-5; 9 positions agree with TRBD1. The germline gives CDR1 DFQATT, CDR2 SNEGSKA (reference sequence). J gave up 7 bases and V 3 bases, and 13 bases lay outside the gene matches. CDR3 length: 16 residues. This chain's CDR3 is CSASDSSQGAGQPQHF. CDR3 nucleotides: TGCAGTGCTAGTGATTCGTCACAGGGGGCTGGACAGCCCCAGCATTTT.

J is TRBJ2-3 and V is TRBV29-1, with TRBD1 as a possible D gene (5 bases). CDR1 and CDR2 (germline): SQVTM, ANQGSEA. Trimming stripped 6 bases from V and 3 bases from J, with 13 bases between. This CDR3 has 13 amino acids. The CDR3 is CSVPGFHTDTQYF. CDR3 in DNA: TGCAGCGTGCCAGGGTTTCATACAGATACGCAGTATTTT.

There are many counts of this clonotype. The DNA of the CDR3 is TGCGCCAGCAGCCAAGGCAGGGGGAGGGCTAGCTACACCTTC. This sequence encodes CASSQGRGRASYTF. V and J are TRBV4-1 and TRBJ1-2; 7 nucleotides match TRBD1. Germline trimming cut 1 base from V and 9 bases from J; bases unmatched to any gene: 8. Germline loops: CDR1 MGHRA, CDR2 YSYEKL. This CDR3 is 14 amino acids long.

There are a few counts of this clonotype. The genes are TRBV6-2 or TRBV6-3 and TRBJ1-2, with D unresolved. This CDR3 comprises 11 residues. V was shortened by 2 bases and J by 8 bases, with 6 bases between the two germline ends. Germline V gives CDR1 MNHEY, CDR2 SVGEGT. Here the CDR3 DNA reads TGTGCCAGCAGTTACACCGGCGGCTACACCTTC. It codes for CASSYTGGYTF.

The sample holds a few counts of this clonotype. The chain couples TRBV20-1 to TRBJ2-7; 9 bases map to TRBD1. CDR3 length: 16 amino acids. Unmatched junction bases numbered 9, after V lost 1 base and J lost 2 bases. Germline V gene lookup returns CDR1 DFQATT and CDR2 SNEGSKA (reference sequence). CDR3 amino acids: CSARGGGQGSPYEQYF. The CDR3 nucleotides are TGCAGTGCTAGAGGGGGGGGACAGGGATCCCCCTACGAGCAGTACTTC.

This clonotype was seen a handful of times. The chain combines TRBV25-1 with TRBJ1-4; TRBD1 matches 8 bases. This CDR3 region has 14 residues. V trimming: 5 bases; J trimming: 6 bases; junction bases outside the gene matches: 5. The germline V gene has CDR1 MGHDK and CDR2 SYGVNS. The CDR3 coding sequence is TGTGCCAGCAGTTCAGGGGGCTGGGATGAAAAACTGTTTTTT. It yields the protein CASSSGGWDEKLFF.

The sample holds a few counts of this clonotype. The CDR3 DNA is TGTGCCAGCAGCTTAGTGGGGGCCACAGGTTTTGGAAACACCATATATTTT. Its protein product is CASSLVGATGFGNTIYF. The J gene is TRBJ1-3, the V gene TRBV7-6; D perhaps matches TRBD1 (6 bases). V was clipped by 1 base and J by 3 bases, with 16 bases between them. The CDR3 runs 17 residues. The V gene's germline CDR1 is SGHVS and CDR2 FNYEAQ.

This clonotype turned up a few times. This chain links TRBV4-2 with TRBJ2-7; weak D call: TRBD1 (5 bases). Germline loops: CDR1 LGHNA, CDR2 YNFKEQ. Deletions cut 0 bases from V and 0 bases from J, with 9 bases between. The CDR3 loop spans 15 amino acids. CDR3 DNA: TGTGCCAGCAGCCAAGATTATAGGGGCTCCTACGAGCAGTACTTC. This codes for CASSQDYRGSYEQYF.

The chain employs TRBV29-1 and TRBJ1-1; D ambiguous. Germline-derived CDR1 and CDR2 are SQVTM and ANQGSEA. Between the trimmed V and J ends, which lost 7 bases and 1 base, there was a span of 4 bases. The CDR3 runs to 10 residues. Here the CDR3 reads CSGENTEAFF. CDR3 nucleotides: TGCAGCGGCGAGAACACTGAAGCTTTCTTT.